This is a list of T cell receptor beta chains from one sample in a study of blood T cell repertoires in COVID-19. Profiled with immunoSEQ multiplex PCR; TCRdb holds only in-frame clones, not every one. The sample lists a few hundred thousand clones, 90% occurring once. The sequencing input was peripheral blood. The receptor set was obtained from a woman younger than 45 with COVID-19, enrolled during active disease. CDR3s include the opening cysteine and the closing phenylalanine or tryptophan. D genes are given only for firm matches.

TRBJ1-1,TRBV5-1,-,CASSPMTGSNTEAFF,TGCGCCAGCAGCCCGATGACAGGATCGAACACTGAAGCTTTCTTT
TRBJ2-1,TRBV2,TRBD2,CASSPGTSINEQFF,TGTGCCAGCAGTCCCGGGACTAGTATAAATGAGCAGTTCTTC
TRBJ2-7,TRBV11-2,-,CASSSILSGKYYEQYF,TGTGCCAGCAGCTCGATACTTTCCGGGAAATACTACGAGCAGTACTTC
TRBJ1-1,TRBV14,-,CAWHERGEAFF,TGTGCATGGCACGAGCGCGGGGAAGCTTTCTTT
TRBJ2-3,TRBV4-2,-,CASSQNRHGTSTDTQYF,TGTGCCAGCAGCCAAAATCGACACGGGACTAGCACAGATACGCAGTATTTT
TRBJ2-1,TRBV5-1,TRBD2,CASSLIVEGGRTHEQFF,TGCGCCAGCAGCTTGATCGTTGAAGGCGGGAGGACCCATGAGCAGTTCTTC
TRBJ1-1,TRBV6-5,-,CASSYGTLNTEAFF,TGTGCCAGCAGTTACGGGACTCTGAACACTGAAGCTTTCTTT
TRBJ1-1,TRBV2,-,CASITSRGGTEAFF,TGTGCCAGCATTACGAGCCGGGGGGGAACTGAAGCTTTCTTT
TRBJ1-2,TRBV25-1,TRBD1,CASRRTGGGGYTF,TGTGCCAGCAGGAGAACAGGGGGGGGTGGCTACACCTTC
TRBJ1-2,TRBV5-5,TRBD1,CASSLGQNYGYTF,TGTGCCAGCAGTTTGGGACAGAACTATGGCTACACCTTC